This T cell receptor (beta chain) was identified in a study of cytomegalovirus exposure and HLA in healthy donors. Per germline, CDR1 MDHEN and CDR2 SYDVKM. This CDR3 contains 18 residues. V was pared by 1 base and J by 0 bases, with 16 bases between. PCR used 60 Vbeta primers and 13 Jbeta primers. The repertoire was sequenced with immunoSEQ multiplex PCR; TCRdb's copy has only in-frame clones and lacks some. The sample includes around 300,000 clones, around four fifths seen only once; the top ten take about 2%. This chain uses TRBV28 with TRBJ1-5; TRBD1 is a possible D gene (5 bases). The receptor was isolated from a woman in her forties in good health and CMV-seropositive. Sequencing input: PBMCs. This CDR3 reads CASSLFGQGTSSNQPQHF. CDR3 DNA sequence: TGTGCCAGCAGTTTATTCGGGCAGGGAACTTCTAGCAATCAGCCCCAGCATTTT.